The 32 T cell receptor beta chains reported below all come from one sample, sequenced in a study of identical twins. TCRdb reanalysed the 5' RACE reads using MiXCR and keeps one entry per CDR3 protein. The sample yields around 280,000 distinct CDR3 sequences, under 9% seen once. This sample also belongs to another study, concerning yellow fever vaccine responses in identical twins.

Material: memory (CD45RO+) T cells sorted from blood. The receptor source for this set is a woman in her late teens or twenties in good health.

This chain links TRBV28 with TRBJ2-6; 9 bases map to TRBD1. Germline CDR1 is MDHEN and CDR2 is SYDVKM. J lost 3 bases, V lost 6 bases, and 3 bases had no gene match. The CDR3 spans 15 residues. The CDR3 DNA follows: TGTGCCAGCAGACGGGACAGGGTTGGGGCCAACGTCCTGACTTTC. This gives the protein CASRRDRVGANVLTF.

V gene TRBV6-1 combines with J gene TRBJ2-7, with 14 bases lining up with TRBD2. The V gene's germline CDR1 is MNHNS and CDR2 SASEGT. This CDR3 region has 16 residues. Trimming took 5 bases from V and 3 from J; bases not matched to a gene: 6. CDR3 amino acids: CASSPTGTSGSYEQYF. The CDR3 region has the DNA TGTGCCAGCAGTCCCACCGGGACTAGCGGGAGCTACGAGCAGTACTTC.

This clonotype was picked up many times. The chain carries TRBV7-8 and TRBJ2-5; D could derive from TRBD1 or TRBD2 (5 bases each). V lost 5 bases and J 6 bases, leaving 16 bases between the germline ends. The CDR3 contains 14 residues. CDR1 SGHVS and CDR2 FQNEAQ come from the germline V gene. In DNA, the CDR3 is TGTGCCAGCAGCCCATTGGGGGTATCACAGACCCAGTACTTC. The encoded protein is CASSPLGVSQTQYF.

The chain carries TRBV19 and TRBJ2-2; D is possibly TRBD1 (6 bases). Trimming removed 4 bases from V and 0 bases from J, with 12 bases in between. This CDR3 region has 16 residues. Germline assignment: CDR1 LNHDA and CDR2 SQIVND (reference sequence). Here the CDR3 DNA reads TGTGCCAGTAGTAAACCGGGACAAGCGAACACCGGGGAGCTGTTTTTT. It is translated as CASSKPGQANTGELFF.

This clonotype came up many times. The CDR3 coding sequence is TGTGCCAGCAGCCTGGGACTAGCGAGCACAGATACGCAGTATTTT. Its translation is CASSLGLASTDTQYF. The chain carries TRBV6-4 and TRBJ2-3, with 10 bases lining up with TRBD2. The CDR3 extends over 15 amino acids. The germline V gene has CDR1 MRHNA and CDR2 SNTAGT. V lost 6 bases and J lost 0; bases outside the gene matches: 3.

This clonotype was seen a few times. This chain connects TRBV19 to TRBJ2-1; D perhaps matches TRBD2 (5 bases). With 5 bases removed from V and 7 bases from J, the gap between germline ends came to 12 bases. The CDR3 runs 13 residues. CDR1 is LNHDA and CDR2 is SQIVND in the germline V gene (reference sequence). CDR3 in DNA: TGTGCCAGTAGTTTACCTAGCCTTAATGAGCAGTTCTTC. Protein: CASSLPSLNEQFF.

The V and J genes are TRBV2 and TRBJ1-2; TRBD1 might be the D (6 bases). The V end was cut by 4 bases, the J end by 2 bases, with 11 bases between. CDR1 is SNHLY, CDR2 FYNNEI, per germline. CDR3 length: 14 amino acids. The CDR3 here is CASSVDRYNYGYTF. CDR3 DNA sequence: TGTGCCAGCAGTGTGGACAGATACAACTATGGCTACACCTTC.

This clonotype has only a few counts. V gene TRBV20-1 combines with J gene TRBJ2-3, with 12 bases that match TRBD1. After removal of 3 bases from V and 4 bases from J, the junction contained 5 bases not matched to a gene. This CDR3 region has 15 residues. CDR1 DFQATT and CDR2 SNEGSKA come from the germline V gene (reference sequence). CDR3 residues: CSARAGQGASDTQYF. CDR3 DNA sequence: TGCAGTGCTAGGGCGGGACAGGGGGCGTCAGATACGCAGTATTTT.

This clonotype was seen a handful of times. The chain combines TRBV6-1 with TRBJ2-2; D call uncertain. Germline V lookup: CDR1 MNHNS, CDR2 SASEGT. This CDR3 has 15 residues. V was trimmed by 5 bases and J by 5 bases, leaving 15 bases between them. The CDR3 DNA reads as TGTGCCAGCAGTCAACCCGCGGCAGGTACCGGGGAGCTGTTTTTT. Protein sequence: CASSQPAAGTGELFF.

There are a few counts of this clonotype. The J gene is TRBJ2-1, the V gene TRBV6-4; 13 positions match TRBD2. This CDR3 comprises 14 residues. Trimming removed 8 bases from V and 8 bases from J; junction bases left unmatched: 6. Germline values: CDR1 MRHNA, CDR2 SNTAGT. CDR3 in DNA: TGTGCCAGCGCCACTAGCGGGGGGGTTGATGAGCAGTTCTTC. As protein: CASATSGGVDEQFF.

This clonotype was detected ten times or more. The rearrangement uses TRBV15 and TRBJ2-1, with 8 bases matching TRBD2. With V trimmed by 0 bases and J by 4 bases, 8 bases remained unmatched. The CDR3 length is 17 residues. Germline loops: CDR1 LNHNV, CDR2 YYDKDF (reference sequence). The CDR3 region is CATSRDTTGGEYNEQFF. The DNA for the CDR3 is TGTGCCACCAGCAGAGATACAACGGGGGGGGAATACAATGAGCAGTTCTTC.

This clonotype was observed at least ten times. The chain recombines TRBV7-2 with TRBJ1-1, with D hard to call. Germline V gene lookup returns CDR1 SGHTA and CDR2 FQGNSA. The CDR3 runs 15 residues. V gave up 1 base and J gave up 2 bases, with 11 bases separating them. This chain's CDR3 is CASSLEAGFNTEAFF. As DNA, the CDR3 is TGTGCCAGCAGCTTAGAGGCGGGTTTTAACACTGAAGCTTTCTTT.

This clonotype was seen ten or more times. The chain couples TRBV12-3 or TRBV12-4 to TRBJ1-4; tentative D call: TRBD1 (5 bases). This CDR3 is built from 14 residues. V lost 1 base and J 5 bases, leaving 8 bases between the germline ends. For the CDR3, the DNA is TGTGCCAGCAGTTTAGGGACACCGAATGAAAAACTGTTTTTT. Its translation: CASSLGTPNEKLFF.

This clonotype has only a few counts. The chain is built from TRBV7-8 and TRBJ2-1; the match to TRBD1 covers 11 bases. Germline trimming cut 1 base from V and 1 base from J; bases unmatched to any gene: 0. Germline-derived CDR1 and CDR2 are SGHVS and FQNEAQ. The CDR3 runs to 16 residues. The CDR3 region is CASSLGDRGSYNEQFF. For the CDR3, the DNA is TGTGCCAGCAGCTTAGGGGACAGGGGGTCCTACAATGAGCAGTTCTTC. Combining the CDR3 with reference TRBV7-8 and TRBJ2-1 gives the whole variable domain GAGVSQSPRYKVAKRGQDVALRCDPISGHVSLFWYQQALGQGPEFLTYFQNEAQLDKSGLPSDRFFAERPEGSVSTLKIQRTQQEDSAVYLCASSLGDRGSYNEQFFGPGTRLTVL.

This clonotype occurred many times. DNA for the CDR3: TGCAGCGCTGACACAACGGTTGAAGCTTTCTTT. Encoded protein: CSADTTVEAFF. The gene calls are TRBV29-1 and TRBJ1-1; no reliable D call. The germline gives CDR1 SQVTM, CDR2 ANQGSEA. Trimming removed 7 bases from V and 7 bases from J, with 13 bases in between. The CDR3 has 11 amino acids.

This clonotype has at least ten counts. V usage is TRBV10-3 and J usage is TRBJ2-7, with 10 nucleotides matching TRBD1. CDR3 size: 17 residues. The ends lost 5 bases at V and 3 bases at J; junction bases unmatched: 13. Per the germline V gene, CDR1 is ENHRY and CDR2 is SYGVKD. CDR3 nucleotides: TGTGCCATCAGTCCCAACGGACAGGGGGAATTCGGCTACGAGCAGTACGTC. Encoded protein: CAISPNGQGEFGYEQYV.

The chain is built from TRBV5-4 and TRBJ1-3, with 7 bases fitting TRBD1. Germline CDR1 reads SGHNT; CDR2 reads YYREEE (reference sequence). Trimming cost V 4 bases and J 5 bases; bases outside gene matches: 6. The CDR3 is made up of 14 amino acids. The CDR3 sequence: CASSPGTARNTIYF. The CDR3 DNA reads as TGTGCCAGCAGCCCTGGGACAGCGAGAAACACCATATATTTT.

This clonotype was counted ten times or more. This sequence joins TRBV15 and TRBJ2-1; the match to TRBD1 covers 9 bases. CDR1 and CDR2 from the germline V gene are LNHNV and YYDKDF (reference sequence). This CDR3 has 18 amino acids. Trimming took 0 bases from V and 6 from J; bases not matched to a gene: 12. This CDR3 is CATSRDSYRGRLVNEQFF. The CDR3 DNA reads TGTGCCACCAGCAGAGATTCTTACAGGGGGCGATTGGTCAATGAGCAGTTCTTC. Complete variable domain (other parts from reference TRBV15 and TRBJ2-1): DAMVIQNPRYQVTQFGKPVTLSCSQTLNHNVMYWYQQKSSQAPKLLFHYYDKDFNNEADTPDNFQSRRPNTSFCFLDIRSPGLGDTAMYLCATSRDSYRGRLVNEQFFGPGTRLTVL.

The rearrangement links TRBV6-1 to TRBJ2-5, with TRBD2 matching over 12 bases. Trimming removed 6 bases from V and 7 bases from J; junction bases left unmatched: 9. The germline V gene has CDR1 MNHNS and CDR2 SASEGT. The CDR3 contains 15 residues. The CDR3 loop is CASSLSLAGGVTQYF. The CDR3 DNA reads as TGTGCCAGCAGCTTGTCACTAGCGGGGGGTGTGACCCAGTACTTC.

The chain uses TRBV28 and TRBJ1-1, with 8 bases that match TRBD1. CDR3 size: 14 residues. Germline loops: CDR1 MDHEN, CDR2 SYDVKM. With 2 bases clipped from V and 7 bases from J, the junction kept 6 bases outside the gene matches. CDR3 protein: CASSLTGQASEAFF. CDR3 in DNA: TGTGCCAGCAGTTTAACGGGACAGGCAAGTGAAGCTTTCTTT. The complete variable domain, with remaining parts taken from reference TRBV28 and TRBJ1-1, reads DVKVTQSSRYLVKRTGEKVFLECVQDMDHENMFWYRQDPGLGLRLIYFSYDVKMKEKGDIPEGYSVSREKKERFSLILESASTNQTSMYLCASSLTGQASEAFFGQGTRLTVV.

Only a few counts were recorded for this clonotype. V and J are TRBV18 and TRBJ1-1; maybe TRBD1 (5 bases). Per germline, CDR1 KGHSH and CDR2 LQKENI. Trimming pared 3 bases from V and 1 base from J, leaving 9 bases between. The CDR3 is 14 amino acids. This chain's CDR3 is CASSPGEGNTEAFF. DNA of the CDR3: TGTGCCAGCTCACCGGGGGAGGGGAACACTGAAGCTTTCTTT.

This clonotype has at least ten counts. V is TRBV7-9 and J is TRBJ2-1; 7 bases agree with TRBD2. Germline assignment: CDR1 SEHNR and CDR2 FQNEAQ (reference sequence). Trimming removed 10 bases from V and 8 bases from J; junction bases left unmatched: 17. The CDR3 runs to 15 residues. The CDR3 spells CANSEPGGRVDEQFF. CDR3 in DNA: TGTGCCAACAGTGAGCCGGGAGGTCGGGTGGATGAGCAGTTCTTC.

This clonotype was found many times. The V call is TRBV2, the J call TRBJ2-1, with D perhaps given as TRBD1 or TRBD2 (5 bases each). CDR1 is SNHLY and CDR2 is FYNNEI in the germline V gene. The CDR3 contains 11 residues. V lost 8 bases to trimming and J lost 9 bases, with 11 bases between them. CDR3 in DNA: TGTGCCAGCGATGGGGACGGTGAGCAGTTCTTC. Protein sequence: CASDGDGEQFF.

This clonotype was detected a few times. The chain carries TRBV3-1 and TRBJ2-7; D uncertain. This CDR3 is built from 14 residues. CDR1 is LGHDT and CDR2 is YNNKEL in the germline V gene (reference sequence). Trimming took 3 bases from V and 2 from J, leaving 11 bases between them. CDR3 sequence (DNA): TGTGCCAGCAGCCAGTTACTTGAAGCCTACGAGCAGTACTTC. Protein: CASSQLLEAYEQYF.

CDR3 coding DNA: TGTGCCAGCAGCTTGTCGGGAGCTGGTACCACTGAAGCTTTCTTT. Translated: CASSLSGAGTTEAFF. This chain uses TRBV7-9 with TRBJ1-1; D remains unclear. V was clipped by 3 bases and J by 4 bases, with 15 bases between them. This CDR3 is built from 15 residues. Germline V gives CDR1 SEHNR, CDR2 FQNEAQ (reference sequence).

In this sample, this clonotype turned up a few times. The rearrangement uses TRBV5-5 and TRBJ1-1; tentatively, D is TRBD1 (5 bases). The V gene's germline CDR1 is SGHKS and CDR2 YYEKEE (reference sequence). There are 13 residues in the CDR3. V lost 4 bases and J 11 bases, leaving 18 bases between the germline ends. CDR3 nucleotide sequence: TGTGCCAGCAGCCCAACACCCCCGGGACGCGCTTTCTTT. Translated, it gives CASSPTPPGRAFF. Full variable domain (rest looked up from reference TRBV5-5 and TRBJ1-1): DAGVTQSPTHLIKTRGQQVTLRCSPISGHKSVSWYQQVLGQGPQFIFQYYEKEERGRGNFPDRFSARQFPNYSSELNVNALLLGDSALYLCASSPTPPGRAFFGQGTRLTVV.

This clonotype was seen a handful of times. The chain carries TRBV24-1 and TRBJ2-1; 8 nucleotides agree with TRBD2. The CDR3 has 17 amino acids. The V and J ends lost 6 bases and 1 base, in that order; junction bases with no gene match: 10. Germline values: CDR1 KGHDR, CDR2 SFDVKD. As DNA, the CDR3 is TGTGCCACCAGTCCCAGCGGGAGACCAAATTCCTACAATGAGCAGTTCTTC. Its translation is CATSPSGRPNSYNEQFF.

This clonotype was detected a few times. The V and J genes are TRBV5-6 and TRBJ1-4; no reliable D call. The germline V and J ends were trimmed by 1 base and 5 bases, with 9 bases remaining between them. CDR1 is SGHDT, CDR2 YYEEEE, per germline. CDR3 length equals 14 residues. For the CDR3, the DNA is TGTGCCAGCAGCTTGATCCAGAGGAATGAAAAACTGTTTTTT. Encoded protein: CASSLIQRNEKLFF.

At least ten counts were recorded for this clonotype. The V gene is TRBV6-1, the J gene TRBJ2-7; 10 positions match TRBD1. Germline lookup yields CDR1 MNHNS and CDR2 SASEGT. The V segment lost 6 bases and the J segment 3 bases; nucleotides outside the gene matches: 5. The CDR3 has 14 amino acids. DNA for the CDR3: TGTGCCAGCAGAGGACAGGGGGTTATCTACGAGCAGTACTTC. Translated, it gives CASRGQGVIYEQYF.

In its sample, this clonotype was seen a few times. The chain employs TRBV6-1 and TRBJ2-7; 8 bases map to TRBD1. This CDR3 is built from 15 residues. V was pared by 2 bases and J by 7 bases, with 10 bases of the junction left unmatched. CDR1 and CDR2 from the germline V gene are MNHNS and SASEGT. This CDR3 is CASSEYQGARPEQYV. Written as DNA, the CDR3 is TGTGCCAGCAGTGAATACCAGGGGGCTCGCCCAGAGCAGTACGTC.

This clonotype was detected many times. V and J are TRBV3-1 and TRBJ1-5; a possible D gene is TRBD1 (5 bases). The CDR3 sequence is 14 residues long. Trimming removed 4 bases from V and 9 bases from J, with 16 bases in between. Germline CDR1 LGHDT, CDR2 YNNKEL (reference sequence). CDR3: CASSPYGGTGPQHF. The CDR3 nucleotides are TGTGCCAGCAGCCCCTATGGGGGGACGGGGCCCCAGCATTTT. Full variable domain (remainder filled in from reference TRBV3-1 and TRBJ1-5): DTAVSQTPKYLVTQMGNDKSIKCEQNLGHDTMYWYKQDSKKFLKIMFSYNNKELIINETVPNRFSPKSPDKAHLNLHINSLELGDSAVYFCASSPYGGTGPQHFGDGTRLSIL.

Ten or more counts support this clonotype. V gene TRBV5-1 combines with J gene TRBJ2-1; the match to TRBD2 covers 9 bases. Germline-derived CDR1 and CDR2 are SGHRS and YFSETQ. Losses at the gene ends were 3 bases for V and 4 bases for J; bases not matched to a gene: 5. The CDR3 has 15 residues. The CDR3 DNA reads TGCGCCAGCAGCTCATCTAGCGGGGCATACAATGAGCAGTTCTTC. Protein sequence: CASSSSSGAYNEQFF.